One TCR beta chain is described in this entry. Its antigen is not yet known. No much larger clone exists at a distance of one base, and base qualities are not known. The sample is drawn from a study of cytomegalovirus exposure and HLA in healthy donors (dated by TCRdb to about 2017). Regarding the research as a whole: An earlier analysis of approximately 640 of the donors reported 276 Gb of sequence data and 100 million to 130 million unique TCR beta sequences from approximately 180 million T cells. Roughly 320 gigabases of sequencing data and around 90 million unique TCR sequences made up an early release that covered several hundred HLA-typed donors. The genetic ancestry cluster associated with self-reported Caucasian donors included about 81% of the 350 to 500 genotyped donors. The study was designed to test whether signatures of past pathogen exposure could be identified by cataloging public T cell receptors. The study used immunosequencing to profile the T cell repertoires of approximately 630 subjects and linked those repertoires to cytomegalovirus serostatus. Along with the approximately 650-subject first cohort, a separate validation cohort of over 90 different subjects was used. To predict cytomegalovirus infection status, the study brought together high-throughput TCR immunosequencing, statistical association of individual TCRs with disease status, and machine learning. In a later analysis, previously published TCR beta repertoires from about 640 donors were re-analyzed and high-resolution HLA genotyping was added so that TCR occurrence patterns could be studied. The later analysis used no new phenotypic data to find candidate immune exposures, relying instead on TCR beta sequences and their occurrence across donors. An earlier analysis of around 580 of the donors used high-throughput TCR beta sequencing to judge whether each TCR beta V gene segment behaved as functional or pseudogenic. Alongside the repertoire data, information on donor age, sex, ethnicity and CMV serostatus was compiled. Genome-wide SNP genotypes for about 65% of the 666 donors were used in a later genetic analysis, which treated that subset as a discovery cohort. All discovery cohort repertoires had been generated using a single sequencing platform. Both class I and class II loci were covered by HLA typing, at four-digit resolution. The number of donors typed differed by locus, with about 629-630 for A, B, C, DRB1 and DQB1, roughly 550 for DQA1, over 600 for DPA1, and roughly 450 for DPB1. Several DR-DQ haplotypes were treated as single units for association and clustering because of strong linkage in the cohort. Across under 500 genotyped donors of the cohort, an average of approximately 200,000 unique TCR beta nucleotide sequences per donor were sequenced, and 15% to 20% of those sequences were non-productive.

The CDR3 has 16 amino acids, counting the end cysteine and phenylalanine. The entry retains the CDR3 DNA only, 48 bases that are in frame from base 1. The germline V gene encodes CDR1 MNHEY and CDR2 SMNVEV (reference sequence). Libraries came from the immunoSEQ multiplex PCR assay. For the multiplex PCR, a mixture combining 60 forward primers for TCR Vbeta segments and 13 reverse primers for TCR Jbeta segments was used. The CDR3 region of rearranged TCR beta genes was amplified from genomic DNA with a multiplex PCR assay. The Illumina HiSeq System was used to sequence the amplified TCR beta libraries as 87-base-pair reads. The source study handled its data this way. Across the 700 or so repertoires, a later analysis counted 80 million or so unique TCR beta chains, roughly 11 million of which were shared by at least two donors. Raw reads were error-corrected and collapsed into unique sequences with a nearest-neighbor algorithm that merged closely related sequences to remove PCR and sequencing errors. To assign V, D and J gene segments, CDR3 sequences were aligned to IMGT reference sequences. Each retained sequence needed at least a six-nucleotide match to both a V gene segment and a J gene segment. Rearrangements were called productive when the CDR3 lacked stop codons and stayed in frame with V and J; all others were non-productive. CDR3 was defined by IMGT convention, running from the second conserved V-encoded cysteine to the conserved J-encoded phenylalanine. The earlier analysis of about 500 of the donors excluded sequences that lacked an unambiguous match to a single V gene segment. An earlier analysis of approximately 590 of the donors called V segments functional above 56.7% productive rearrangements and segregating when the between-donor standard deviation exceeded 5%. To diagnose cytomegalovirus status from the catalog of TCR beta chain sequences, a statistical classification framework was built. In a later analysis, V and J genes were assigned by comparing TCR nucleotide sequences against IMGT/GENE-DB human TR gene sequences. The TCRdist pipeline was used in a later analysis to assign CDR3 sequences and most-parsimonious VDJ recombination scenarios. A later analysis defined each TCR beta chain by its CDR3 amino acid sequence plus V-gene family, and excluded reads lacking a unique V-gene family. In a later analysis, approximately 590 highly shared, low-generation-probability nucleotide sequences were removed to address suspected cross-contamination and a sequencing artifact. In a later analysis, a clonal expansion index for each public chain was calculated from normalized within-repertoire ranks of inferred template counts. In a later analysis, generation probabilities were computed with a VDJ recombination model fitted to out-of-frame rearrangements, and the resulting probabilities were checked against IGoR. In a later analysis, hypergeometric tests were used to score TCR-TCR, TCR-HLA and TCR-CMV co-occurrence, with a repertoire-size bias correction applied to TCR pairs. To estimate false discovery rates, a later analysis permuted the HLA or CMV assignments 20 times. In a later analysis, co-occurring TCRs were grouped using DBSCAN, and TCRdist sequence similarity was added for clustering within HLA-allele-positive subsets. Repertoires with fewer than 30,000 or more than 120,000 public chains were left out of co-occurrence clustering, as were several repertoires with anomalous nucleotide sharing. TCRdb stores this immuneACCESS table with in-frame sequences only. Part of the clones is absent; in the studies checked, under half of the shortfall reflects unresolved V genes, and no reason is known for the rest. The DNA gave D and trimming, while V, J and clone size come from that table. The sample records around 180,000 clones, around 80% of which are singletons. The ten largest clones add up to 1.5% to 2% of the sample.

The research as a whole found: An earlier analysis of 587 of the donors showed that most TCR beta V segments appeared in productive rearrangements either about 87% or about 30% of the time, which broadly matched IMGT annotations. Cytomegalovirus status was reported to be diagnosed by the classifier with high specificity and sensitivity in both the original and validation cohorts. According to a later analysis, most CMV-associated TCR beta chains appeared to be HLA-restricted, and the HLA associations seemed to be driven largely by CMV exposure. Most TCR sequences were observed very rarely across donors, whereas some public TCRs were present in many individuals. Some IMGT-functional V segments, including TRBV6-2 and TRBV6-3, could not be told apart with the 87-base-pair reads, so those segments were excluded. For the cohort, immune exposure information was limited to CMV serostatus. Roughly uniform sequencing depth across donors was assumed in presence/absence analyses, although this assumption may not hold. Compared with the roughly 710-donor mean, donors in an Asian-associated ancestry cluster had fewer N-insertions in productive TCRs, according to a later genetic analysis. When HLA alleles, especially DR and DQ, strongly co-occurred, attributing TCR associations to individual alleles was difficult. A further reported finding was that TCR beta sequences accurately predicted the HLA-A and HLA-B alleles for most subjects in the first cohort. Three of the identified cytomegalovirus-associated TCR beta chains were confirmed in vitro to be specific for cytomegalovirus antigens. V-gene and J-gene trimming of TCR beta chains was associated with a missense DCLRE1C variant in a later genetic analysis, and the association was replicated in an independent cohort. The authors suggested that the approach could potentially be extended to other disease states and immunological phenotypes. According to a later analysis, parvovirus B19, influenza, CMV and Epstein-Barr virus appeared linked to several top co-occurrence clusters. A cluster of highly shared sequence variants was judged likely to represent a technical artifact of the sequencing pipeline. This cohort had only TCR beta chains sequenced, and the lack of alpha or paired-chain data limited which features could be detected. A total of 150 to 200 TCR beta chains were listed by the study as associated with cytomegalovirus. Because HLA typing was unavailable for some donors at each locus, only the typed subset was used in association tests. Because counts were too low, some 17 rarely observed V segments, including chromosome 9 orphons, were excluded from the earlier analysis of under 650 of the donors. Linkage disequilibrium might explain the correlated functional status among segregating V segments, but an unknown experimental factor could not be excluded. At a false discovery rate of 0.05, a later analysis linked roughly 17,000 TCR beta sequences to specific HLA alleles. A later analysis found that TCR association rates varied across HLA loci, with DRB1 alleles showing the most associated TCRs and HLA-C alleles the fewest. In a later analysis, HLA-associated TCR beta chains were found to be more clonally expanded and to have lower generation probabilities than equally common non-associated chains.

The cohort was made up of 500 to 800 healthy bone marrow donors. At the time of sampling, all cohort members were nominally healthy, though unrecorded immune exposures were likely present. The donor was CMV seronegative and was included in the group of a few hundred seronegative cohort members. Each donor provided a peripheral blood sample, and peripheral blood mononuclear cells were used for TCR beta sequencing. Genomic DNA was extracted from the blood cell samples with the Qiagen DNeasy Blood Extraction Kit. The origin of this receptor is a man younger than 30 in good health and CMV-seronegative. Sequenced sample: PBMCs. The rearranged segments are TRBV27 and TRBJ2-5; the D gene remains uncertain. The end of the DNA fits TRBJ2-7 better, so the J call may be wrong. For the CDR3, the sequence is CASSLAHSQVPYEQYF. The DNA sequence reads TGTGCCAGCAGTTTGGCACACAGTCAAGTCCCCTACGAGCAGTACTTC.